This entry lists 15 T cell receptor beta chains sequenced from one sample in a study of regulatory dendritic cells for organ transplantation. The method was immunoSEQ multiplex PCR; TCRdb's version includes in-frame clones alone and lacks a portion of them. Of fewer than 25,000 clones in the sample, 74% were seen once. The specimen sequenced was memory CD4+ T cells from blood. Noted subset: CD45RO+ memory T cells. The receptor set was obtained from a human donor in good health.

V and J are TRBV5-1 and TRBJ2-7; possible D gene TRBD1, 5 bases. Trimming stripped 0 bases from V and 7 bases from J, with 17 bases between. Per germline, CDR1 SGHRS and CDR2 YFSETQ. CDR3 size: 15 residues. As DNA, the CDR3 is TGCGCCAGCAGCTTGGCCTCCGCAGGGTCCGGTGAGCAGTACTTC. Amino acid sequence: CASSLASAGSGEQYF.

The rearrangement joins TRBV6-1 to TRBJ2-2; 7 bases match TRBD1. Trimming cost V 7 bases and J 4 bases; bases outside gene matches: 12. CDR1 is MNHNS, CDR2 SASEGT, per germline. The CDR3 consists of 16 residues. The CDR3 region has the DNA TGTGCCAGCACTGAGGACAGGCTAGGGTTCACCGGGGAGCTGTTTTTT. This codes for CASTEDRLGFTGELFF.

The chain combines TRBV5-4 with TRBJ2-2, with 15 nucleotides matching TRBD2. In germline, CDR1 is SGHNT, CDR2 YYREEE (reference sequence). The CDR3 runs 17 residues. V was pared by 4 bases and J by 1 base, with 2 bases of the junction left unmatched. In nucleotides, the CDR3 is TGTGCCAGCAGCAGGGGACTAGCGGGGGGGAACACCGGGGAGCTGTTTTTT. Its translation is CASSRGLAGGNTGELFF.

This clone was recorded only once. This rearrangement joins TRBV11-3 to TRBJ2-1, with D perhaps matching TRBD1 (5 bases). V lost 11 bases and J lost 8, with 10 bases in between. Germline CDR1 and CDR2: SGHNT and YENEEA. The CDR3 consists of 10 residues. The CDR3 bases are TGTGCCTCAGGGCGAGATGAGCAGTTCTTC. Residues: CASGRDEQFF. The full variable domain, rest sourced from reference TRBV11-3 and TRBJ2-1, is EAGVVQSPRYKIIEKKQPVAFWCNPISGHNTLYWYLQNLGQGPELLIRYENEEAVDDSQLPKDRFSAERLKGVDSTLKIQPAELGDSAVYLCASGRDEQFFGPGTRLTVL.

CDR3 residues: CASGLVMGAGEKLFF. Written as DNA, the CDR3 is TGTGCTAGTGGTTTGGTTATGGGGGCTGGTGAAAAACTGTTTTTT. The V and J genes are TRBV12-5 and TRBJ1-4; TRBD1 is a possible D gene (6 bases). Germline assignment: CDR1 LGHNT and CDR2 FRNRAP. Trimming shortened V by 0 bases and J by 7 bases, and 12 bases separated the two germline ends. CDR3 length: 15 residues.

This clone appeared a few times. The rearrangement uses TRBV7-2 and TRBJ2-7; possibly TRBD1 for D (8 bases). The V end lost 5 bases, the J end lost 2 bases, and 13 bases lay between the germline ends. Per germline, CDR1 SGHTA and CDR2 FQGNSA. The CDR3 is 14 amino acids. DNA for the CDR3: TGTGCCAGCAGCCACAGGGGGGGAGCCTACGAGCAGTACTTC. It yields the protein CASSHRGGAYEQYF.

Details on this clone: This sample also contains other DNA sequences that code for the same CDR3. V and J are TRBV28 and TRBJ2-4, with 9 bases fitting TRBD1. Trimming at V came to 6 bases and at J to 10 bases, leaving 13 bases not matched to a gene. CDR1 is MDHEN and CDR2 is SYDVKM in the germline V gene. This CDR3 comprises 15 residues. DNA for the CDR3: TGTGCCAGCAGCGTGACAGGGGGGAGGAGAAATATTCAGTACTTC. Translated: CASSVTGGRRNIQYF.

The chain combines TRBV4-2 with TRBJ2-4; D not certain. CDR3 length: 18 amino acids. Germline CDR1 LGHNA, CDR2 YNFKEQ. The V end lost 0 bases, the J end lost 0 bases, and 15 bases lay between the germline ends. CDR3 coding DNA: TGTGCCAGCAGCCAAGATGTAGCTGTTACATTAGCCAAAAACATTCAGTACTTC. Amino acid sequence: CASSQDVAVTLAKNIQYF.

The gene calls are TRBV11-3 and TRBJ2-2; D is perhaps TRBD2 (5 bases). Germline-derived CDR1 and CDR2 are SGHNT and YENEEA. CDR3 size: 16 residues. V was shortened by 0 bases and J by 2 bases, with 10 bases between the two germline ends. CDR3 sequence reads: CASSLDTGRNTGELFF. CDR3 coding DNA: TGTGCCAGCAGCTTAGATACTGGGAGAAACACCGGGGAGCTGTTTTTT.

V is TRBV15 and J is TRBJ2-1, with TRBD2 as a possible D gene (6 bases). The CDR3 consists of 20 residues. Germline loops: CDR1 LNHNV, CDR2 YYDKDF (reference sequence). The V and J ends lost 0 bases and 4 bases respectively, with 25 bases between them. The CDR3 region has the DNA TGTGCCACCAGCAGAGATTGGGACGCCAAAGGGAGGTCGAGGTACAATGAGCAGTTCTTC. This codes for CATSRDWDAKGRSRYNEQFF.

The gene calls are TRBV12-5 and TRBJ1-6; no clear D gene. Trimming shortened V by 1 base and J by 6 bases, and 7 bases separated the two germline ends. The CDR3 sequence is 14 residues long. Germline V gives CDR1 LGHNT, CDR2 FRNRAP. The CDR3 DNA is TGTGCTAGTGGTTTGGGGCAGGTTAATTCACCCCTCCACTTT. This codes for CASGLGQVNSPLHF.

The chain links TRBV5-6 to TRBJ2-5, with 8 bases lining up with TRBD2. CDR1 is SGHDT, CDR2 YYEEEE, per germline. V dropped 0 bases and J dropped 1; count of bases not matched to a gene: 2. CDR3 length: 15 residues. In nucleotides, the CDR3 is TGTGCCAGCAGCTTGGGAGCGGGGGTCCAAGAGACCCAGTACTTC. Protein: CASSLGAGVQETQYF.

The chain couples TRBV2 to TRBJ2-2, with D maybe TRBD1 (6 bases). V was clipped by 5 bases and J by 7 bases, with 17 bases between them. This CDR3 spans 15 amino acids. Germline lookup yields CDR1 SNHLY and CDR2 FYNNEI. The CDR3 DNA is TGTGCCAGCAGTTCGACCGGGACAAGAGGCGGGGAGCTGTTTTTT. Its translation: CASSSTGTRGGELFF.

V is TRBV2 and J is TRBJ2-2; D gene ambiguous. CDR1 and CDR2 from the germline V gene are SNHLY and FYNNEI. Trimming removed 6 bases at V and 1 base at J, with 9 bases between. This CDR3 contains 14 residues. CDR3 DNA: TGTGCCAGCAGGGAGACGGAGAACACCGGGGAGCTGTTTTTT. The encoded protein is CASRETENTGELFF.

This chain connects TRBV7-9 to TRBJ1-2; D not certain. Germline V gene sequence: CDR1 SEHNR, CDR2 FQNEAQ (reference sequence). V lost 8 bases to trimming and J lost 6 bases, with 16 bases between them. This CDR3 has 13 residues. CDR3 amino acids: CASELWREDGYTF. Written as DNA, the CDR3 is TGTGCCAGCGAGCTGTGGAGGGAAGATGGCTACACCTTC.